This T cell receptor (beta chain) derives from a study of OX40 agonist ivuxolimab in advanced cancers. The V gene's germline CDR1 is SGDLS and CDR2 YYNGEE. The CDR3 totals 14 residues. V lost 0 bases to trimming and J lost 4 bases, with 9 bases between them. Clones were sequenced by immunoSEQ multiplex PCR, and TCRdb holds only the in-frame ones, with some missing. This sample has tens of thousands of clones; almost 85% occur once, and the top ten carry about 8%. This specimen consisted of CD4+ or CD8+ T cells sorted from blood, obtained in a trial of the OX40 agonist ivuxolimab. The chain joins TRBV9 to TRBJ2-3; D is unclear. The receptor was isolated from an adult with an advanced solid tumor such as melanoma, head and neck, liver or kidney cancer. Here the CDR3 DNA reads TGTGCCAGCAGCGTAGACCCAGTTTCAGATACGCAGTATTTT. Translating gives CASSVDPVSDTQYF.